Sequencing of this TCR beta chain was carried out in a study of blood T cell repertoires in COVID-19. Per germline, CDR1 MNHEY and CDR2 SVGAGI. The CDR3 extends over 11 amino acids. Trimming cost V 8 bases and J 7 bases; bases outside gene matches: 3. The assay was immunoSEQ multiplex PCR, and TCRdb's table has in-frame clones only and misses some. The table has about 400,000 clones, roughly 90% seen once. The V call is TRBV6-5, the J call TRBJ1-1; TRBD1 matches at 8 bases. The clonotype was recovered from a woman younger than 45 who had recovered from COVID-19. Sequenced: PBMCs or T cells enriched from blood (not recorded which). CDR3 nucleotide sequence: TGTGCCAGCTTTGGACAGGGTGAAGCTTTCTTT. Its translation is CASFGQGEAFF.